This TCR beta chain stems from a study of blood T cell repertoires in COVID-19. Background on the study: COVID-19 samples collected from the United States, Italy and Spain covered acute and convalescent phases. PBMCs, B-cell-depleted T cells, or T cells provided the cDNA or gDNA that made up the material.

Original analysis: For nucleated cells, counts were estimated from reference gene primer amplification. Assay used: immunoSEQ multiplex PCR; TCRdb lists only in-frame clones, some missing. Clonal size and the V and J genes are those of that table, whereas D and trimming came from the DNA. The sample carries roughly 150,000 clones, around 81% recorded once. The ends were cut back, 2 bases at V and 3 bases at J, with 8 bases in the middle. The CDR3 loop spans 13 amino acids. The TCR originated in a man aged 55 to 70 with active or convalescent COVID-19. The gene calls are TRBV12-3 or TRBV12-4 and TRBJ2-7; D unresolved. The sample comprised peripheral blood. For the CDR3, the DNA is TGTGCCAGCAGTTTACTACGGGTCTACGAGCAGTACTTC. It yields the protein CASSLLRVYEQYF.